The 15 T cell receptor beta chains below come from one sample, sequenced in a study of early T cells in non-severe SARS-CoV-2 infection. TCRdb reprocessed the 5' RACE reads with MiXCR, giving one entry per CDR3 protein. Of around 61,000 distinct CDR3 sequences in the sample, around 12% were seen once. The source material was whole blood. These receptors were obtained from an adult who was a healthcare worker with PCR-confirmed SARS-CoV-2 infection or an uninfected control (not recorded which).

This clonotype has a count of ten or more. CDR3 nucleotide sequence: TGTGCCTGGAGTGGTGGAAACACCATATATTTT. Residues: CAWSGGNTIYF. The chain links TRBV30 to TRBJ1-3; D is unclear. This CDR3 contains 11 residues. The V end was cut by 1 base, the J end by 3 bases, with 1 base between. In germline, CDR1 is GTSNPN, CDR2 SVGIG (reference sequence).

This chain connects TRBV3-1 to TRBJ2-1; TRBD2 is a possible D gene (5 bases). Per the germline V gene, CDR1 is LGHDT and CDR2 is YNNKEL (reference sequence). V lost 0 bases and J 5 bases, leaving 14 bases between the germline ends. This CDR3 is 16 amino acids long. The CDR3 region is CASSQEILAGNNEQFF. The CDR3 DNA reads TGTGCCAGCAGCCAAGAGATCCTAGCAGGCAACAATGAGCAGTTCTTC.

This clonotype appeared a few times. The chain has TRBV12-3 or TRBV12-4 and TRBJ2-1, with D perhaps being TRBD1 or TRBD2 (7 bases each). The CDR3 is made up of 15 amino acids. Trimming took 3 bases from V and 3 from J, leaving 12 bases between them. The CDR3 is CASSFRGGFYNEQFF. The CDR3 DNA is TGTGCCAGCAGTTTCAGGGGGGGATTCTACAATGAGCAGTTCTTC.

This clonotype was observed many times. The chain recombines TRBV6-5 with TRBJ2-3, with unresolved D. The CDR3 has 15 residues. Deletions cut 5 bases from V and 6 bases from J, with 18 bases between. Germline assignment: CDR1 MNHEY and CDR2 SVGAGI. DNA for the CDR3: TGTGCCAGCAGTCCCGGACGGACGGTTTTGGATACGCAGTATTTT. It translates to CASSPGRTVLDTQYF.

This clonotype occurred many times. The chain combines TRBV3-1 with TRBJ2-7; no definite D call. The V and J ends lost 2 bases and 5 bases respectively, with 4 bases between them. Germline CDR1 and CDR2: LGHDT and YNNKEL (reference sequence). The CDR3 runs to 11 residues. The CDR3: CASSQSDEQYF. CDR3 nucleotide sequence: TGTGCCAGCAGCCAATCCGACGAGCAGTACTTC.

This clonotype has at least ten counts. The gene calls are TRBV30 and TRBJ1-2; D unresolved. The germline V and J ends were trimmed by 0 bases and 2 bases, with 10 bases remaining between them. The CDR3 is 14 residues long. Germline loops: CDR1 GTSNPN, CDR2 SVGIG (reference sequence). The chain's CDR3 is CAWSVLSGNYGYTF. For the CDR3, the DNA is TGTGCCTGGAGTGTACTTTCCGGGAACTATGGCTACACCTTC.

The table lists this clonotype with many counts. The chain employs TRBV7-9 and TRBJ2-3; D possibly corresponds to TRBD2 (6 bases). The CDR3 is made up of 16 amino acids. Germline CDR1 reads SEHNR; CDR2 reads FQNEAQ (reference sequence). Between the trimmed V and J ends, which lost 4 bases and 1 base, there was a span of 15 bases. The CDR3 here is CASSSTIGSRTDTQYF. As DNA, the CDR3 is TGTGCCAGCAGCTCGACCATCGGGAGCCGCACAGATACGCAGTATTTT.

This clonotype showed up many times. The rearrangement joins TRBV7-2 to TRBJ2-7; either TRBD1 or TRBD2 may supply D (7 bases each). Trimming left V 6 bases short and J 5 bases short, with 20 bases between. The CDR3 runs 15 residues. Per germline, CDR1 SGHTA and CDR2 FQGNSA. The CDR3 sequence: CASRPQGEGRHEQYF. CDR3 nucleotide sequence: TGTGCCAGCAGACCCCAGGGGGAGGGTCGGCACGAGCAGTACTTC.

This clonotype was seen many times. The chain is built from TRBV29-1 and TRBJ1-2, with a weak D call TRBD1 (5 bases). Germline loops: CDR1 SQVTM, CDR2 ANQGSEA. The CDR3 covers 13 residues. Trimming stripped 6 bases from V and 5 bases from J, with 16 bases between. Written as DNA, the CDR3 is TGCAGCGTGGGGGGGGAGTCAGGGTATGGCTACACCTTC. It encodes CSVGGESGYGYTF.

This clonotype was picked up a small number of times. This chain uses TRBV28 with TRBJ2-7, with no clear D. The CDR3 is made up of 11 amino acids. Germline V gene sequence: CDR1 MDHEN, CDR2 SYDVKM. V shed 5 bases and J shed 5 bases, with 7 bases lying between them. The CDR3, as DNA: TGTGCCAGCAGTCCCAGAAACGAGCAGTACTTC. Protein product: CASSPRNEQYF.

This clonotype was counted a few times. The CDR3 protein is CASSPSIRRENSPLHF. The CDR3 DNA reads as TGTGCCAGCAGTCCCTCGATCCGCAGGGAAAATTCACCCCTCCACTTT. The chain employs TRBV12-3 or TRBV12-4 and TRBJ1-6, with D possibly TRBD1 on 5 matching bases. The ends were cut back, 5 bases at V and 7 bases at J, with 18 bases in the middle. The CDR3 is made up of 16 amino acids.

This clonotype was picked up many times. The chain carries TRBV5-1 and TRBJ2-1; TRBD2 aligns across 11 bases. The V gene's germline CDR1 is SGHRS and CDR2 YFSETQ. CDR3 size: 16 residues. J gave up 4 bases and V 2 bases, and 5 bases lay outside the gene matches. CDR3 nucleotide sequence: TGCGCCAGCAGCTTCGACCTAGCGGGAGGATACAATGAGCAGTTCTTC. It encodes CASSFDLAGGYNEQFF.

The CDR3 nucleotides are TGTGCCAGCAGCCTGACTAGCGGCTCCACAGATACGCAGTATTTT. Its translation is CASSLTSGSTDTQYF. The chain has TRBV14 and TRBJ2-3, with 9 bases lining up with TRBD2. Germline V gene data show CDR1 as SGHDN and CDR2 as FVKESK. The J segment lost 2 bases and the V segment lost 4 bases, leaving 4 bases of the junction unmatched. The CDR3 is 15 amino acids. The full variable domain, completed using reference TRBV14 and TRBJ2-3, is EAGVTQFPSHSVIEKGQTVTLRCDPISGHDNLYWYRRVMGKEIKFLLHFVKESKQDESGMPNNRFLAERTGGTYSTLKVQPAELEDSGVYFCASSLTSGSTDTQYFGPGTRLTVL.

This clonotype was observed at least ten times. The chain recombines TRBV29-1 with TRBJ2-3; tentatively, D is TRBD2 (6 bases). Germline-derived CDR1 and CDR2 are SQVTM and ANQGSEA. The ends were cut back, 4 bases at V and 2 bases at J, with 13 bases in the middle. CDR3 length equals 14 residues. The CDR3 reads CSVGLAFFTDTQYF. In nucleotides, the CDR3 is TGCAGCGTTGGTCTAGCGTTTTTCACAGATACGCAGTATTTT.

This chain links TRBV20-1 with TRBJ2-5; D is ambiguous. V was clipped by 3 bases and J by 2 bases, with 4 bases between them. From germline, CDR1 is DFQATT and CDR2 SNEGSKA (reference sequence). CDR3 length: 11 amino acids. The CDR3 sequence is CSASSQETQYF. The CDR3 nucleotides read TGCAGTGCTAGCAGTCAAGAGACCCAGTACTTC.